The rows below give T cell receptor beta chains drawn from one sample of a study of early stage breast cancer tumors. Using immunoSEQ multiplex PCR, the repertoire was profiled, and TCRdb retains in-frame clones only, with some absent. The data contain fewer than 50,000 clones, about two thirds of them singletons. Sequencing input: blood. Every receptor here comes from a person aged 45 to 59 with breast cancer. CDR3s leave out the opening cysteine and the closing phenylalanine or tryptophan.

V: TRBV18
J: TRBJ2-5
CDR3: ASSPPQGRETQY

V: TRBV5-6
J: TRBJ1-1
CDR3: ASSFGFLAF

V: TRBV11-3
J: TRBJ2-5
CDR3: ASSLGFLAGEETQY

V: TRBV7-2
J: TRBJ1-1
CDR3: ASSPRQGDTEAF

V: TRBV6-6
J: TRBJ2-7
CDR3: ASTPGRTTYEQY

V: TRBV5-1
J: TRBJ2-1
CDR3: ASTVLAGYSYNEQF

V: TRBV6-5
J: TRBJ2-7
CDR3: ASRLSGEQY

V: TRBV5-4
J: TRBJ2-4
CDR3: ASSLWGGPKNIQY

V: TRBV7-2
J: TRBJ2-5
CDR3: ASSPRQGAGGETQY

V: TRBV7-6
J: TRBJ1-4
CDR3: ASSLAGTAIGEKLF

V: TRBV5-5
J: TRBJ1-5
CDR3: ASSLGRGYMQPQH

V: TRBV11-3
J: TRBJ2-1
CDR3: ASSTRLAGGDYEQF